The 22 T cell receptor beta chains below were found in one sample sequenced in a study of response to subunit inactivated influenza vaccine. Via MiXCR, TCRdb re-called the RT-PCR reads, giving one row per CDR3 protein. The data hold 500,000 to 650,000 distinct CDR3 sequences, with roughly 8.2% observed a single time. Sequencing was performed on PBMCs from blood, taken less than 25 months after vaccination. These receptor sequences come from a man between 50 and 70 years old who received an inactivated influenza vaccine.

Many counts were recorded for this clonotype. The chain joins TRBV5-1 to TRBJ2-3; 7 positions match TRBD2. CDR1 is SGHRS, CDR2 YFSETQ, per germline. Trimming at V came to 0 bases and at J to 3 bases, leaving 4 bases not matched to a gene. This CDR3 has 15 residues. The CDR3 region is CASSLAAGATDTQYF. CDR3 in DNA: TGCGCCAGCAGCTTGGCGGCGGGAGCGACAGATACGCAGTATTTT.

This clonotype has at least ten counts. The genes are TRBV20-1 and TRBJ2-2, with 8 bases aligning to TRBD2. Germline CDR1 and CDR2: DFQATT and SNEGSKA (reference sequence). After removal of 2 bases from V and 6 bases from J, the junction contained 5 bases not matched to a gene. The CDR3 loop spans 14 amino acids. CDR3 DNA sequence: TGCAGTGCTAGACCGGGAGGGGGGTCCGGGGAGCTGTTTTTT. The encoded protein is CSARPGGGSGELFF.

In this sample, this clonotype turned up a few times. V usage is TRBV29-1 and J usage is TRBJ2-7; 7 bases are a match to TRBD2. V shed 7 bases, J shed 0 bases, and the junction held 6 bases outside the gene matches. The CDR3 extends over 13 amino acids. Germline assignment: CDR1 SQVTM and CDR2 ANQGSEA. CDR3 in DNA: TGCAGCGCTGTGAGCGGGGCCTCCTACGAGCAGTACTTC. Protein: CSAVSGASYEQYF.

V is TRBV10-3 and J is TRBJ1-3; D might be TRBD1 (5 bases). V gave up 0 bases and J gave up 3 bases, with 9 bases separating them. This CDR3 has 15 residues. Germline V gene data show CDR1 as ENHRY and CDR2 as SYGVKD. The CDR3 region has the DNA TGTGCCATCAGTGAGTCGGGGGACGGTGGAAACACCATATATTTT. It codes for CAISESGDGGNTIYF.

V usage is TRBV3-1 and J usage is TRBJ2-5; D uncertain. The germline V and J ends were trimmed by 0 bases and 2 bases, with 10 bases remaining between them. The CDR3 length is 15 residues. Germline CDR1 is LGHDT and CDR2 is YNNKEL (reference sequence). CDR3 nucleotides: TGTGCCAGCAGCCAAGATCCGTCACAGCAAGAGACCCAGTACTTC. It is translated as CASSQDPSQQETQYF.

V is TRBV11-2 and J is TRBJ2-5; unclear D gene. CDR1 and CDR2 (germline): SGHAT, FQNNGV. This CDR3 region has 14 residues. Trimming removed 5 bases from V and 0 bases from J, with 10 bases in between. CDR3 in DNA: TGTGCCAGCAGCACCCTTGGGTACCAAGAGACCCAGTACTTC. Translated, it gives CASSTLGYQETQYF.

This chain links TRBV5-1 with TRBJ2-5, with 12 bases lining up with TRBD2. This CDR3 contains 16 residues. Trimming cost V 0 bases and J 3 bases; bases outside gene matches: 3. Germline V gives CDR1 SGHRS, CDR2 YFSETQ. CDR3: CASSLGSSGREETQYF. The CDR3 region has the DNA TGCGCCAGCAGCTTGGGGTCTAGCGGGAGGGAAGAGACCCAGTACTTC.

This clonotype turned up a few times. The chain joins TRBV24-1 to TRBJ1-5; perhaps TRBD1 as D (6 bases). The length of the CDR3 is 16 residues. Trimming left V 3 bases short and J 1 base short, with 12 bases between. CDR1 and CDR2 (germline): KGHDR, SFDVKD. The CDR3 coding sequence is TGTGCCACCAGTGATGGAAGGGGGACCAGCAATCAGCCCCAGCATTTT. This sequence encodes CATSDGRGTSNQPQHF.

The rearrangement uses TRBV9 and TRBJ1-1; no definite D call. Trimming pared 0 bases from V and 6 bases from J, leaving 12 bases between. Germline CDR1 is SGDLS and CDR2 is YYNGEE. The CDR3 is made up of 14 amino acids. CDR3 DNA sequence: TGTGCCAGCAGCGTAGGGGAAGTTATTCCTGAAGCTTTCTTT. Its translation: CASSVGEVIPEAFF.

The rearrangement uses TRBV7-2 and TRBJ1-4, with D perhaps matching TRBD1 (6 bases). Germline V gene lookup returns CDR1 SGHTA and CDR2 FQGNSA. V was cut by 2 bases and J by 1 base, with 11 bases left in between. The CDR3 length is 16 residues. The CDR3 DNA is TGTGCCAGCAGCTTACAGGGGCCCATAACTAATGAAAAACTGTTTTTT. Protein product: CASSLQGPITNEKLFF.

The V and J genes are TRBV20-1 and TRBJ2-4, with 9 nucleotides matching TRBD1. V was pared by 6 bases and J by 5 bases, with 2 bases of the junction left unmatched. Germline V CDR1 and CDR2: DFQATT, SNEGSKA (reference sequence). The CDR3 length is 12 residues. The CDR3 DNA sequence: TGCAGTGCAAGGACAGGGGAAAACATTCAGTACTTC. Encoded protein: CSARTGENIQYF.

This clonotype was detected ten times or more. The gene calls are TRBV4-1 and TRBJ2-1; 13 bases agree with TRBD2. Losses at the gene ends were 1 base for V and 7 bases for J; bases not matched to a gene: 4. Germline values: CDR1 MGHRA, CDR2 YSYEKL. The CDR3 loop spans 16 amino acids. The CDR3 spells CASSQARLAGGNEQFF. CDR3 coding DNA: TGCGCCAGCAGCCAAGCGAGACTAGCGGGAGGTAATGAGCAGTTCTTC.

The V gene is TRBV7-2, the J gene TRBJ2-5; the D is unclear. The CDR3 extends over 14 amino acids. Germline V gene sequence: CDR1 SGHTA, CDR2 FQGNSA. The V and J ends lost 5 bases and 1 base respectively, with 11 bases between them. CDR3 region: CASSRSGSQETQYF. The CDR3 coding sequence is TGTGCCAGCAGCCGATCGGGCAGCCAAGAGACCCAGTACTTC.

The chain has TRBV10-3 and TRBJ2-1; D is perhaps TRBD1 (5 bases). CDR3 length: 15 amino acids. Germline-derived CDR1 and CDR2 are ENHRY and SYGVKD. V lost 8 bases to trimming and J lost 8 bases, with 22 bases between them. The CDR3 DNA reads TGTGCCATCGCAGGTGAGGCCCGCAGGGTCGATGAGCAGTTCTTC. Its protein is CAIAGEARRVDEQFF.

The V call is TRBV5-6, the J call TRBJ2-1; TRBD2 matches 13 bases. The CDR3 totals 17 residues. From germline, CDR1 is SGHDT and CDR2 YYEEEE. V was clipped by 7 bases and J by 1 base; unmatched bases: 8. The CDR3: CASGSGTSGESYNEQFF. The CDR3 DNA reads as TGTGCCAGCGGCTCGGGGACTAGCGGGGAGTCCTACAATGAGCAGTTCTTC.

This clonotype has just a few counts. V gene TRBV9 combines with J gene TRBJ2-7; D unclear. The CDR3 has 13 residues. The germline V gene has CDR1 SGDLS and CDR2 YYNGEE. Trimming removed 0 bases from V and 4 bases from J, with 8 bases in between. The CDR3 DNA reads TGTGCCAGCAGCGTAGGGCAGGAATACGAGCAGTACTTC. It is translated as CASSVGQEYEQYF.

This clonotype was seen many times. V and J are TRBV4-2 and TRBJ2-1; TRBD1 aligns across 9 bases. V lost 5 bases, J lost 7 bases, and 9 bases stayed unmatched. The CDR3 runs to 15 residues. Germline CDR1 is LGHNA and CDR2 is YNFKEQ. Here the CDR3 DNA reads TGTGCCAGCAGCGACTCCGGGACAGGGAGGAATGAGCAGTTCTTC. Protein sequence: CASSDSGTGRNEQFF.

J is TRBJ1-5 and V is TRBV28; D not certain. The CDR3 spans 17 residues. Trimming removed 3 bases from V and 1 base from J, with 16 bases in between. The germline CDR1 and CDR2 sequences are MDHEN and SYDVKM. The CDR3 DNA is TGTGCCAGCAGTTTGAGGAGAGGGTTCGGAAGCAATCAGCCCCAGCATTTT. Residues: CASSLRRGFGSNQPQHF.

About this clonotype itself: A much bigger clone sits one base away, suggesting this may be a read error. The chain carries TRBV12-3 or TRBV12-4 and TRBJ1-5, with unresolved D. V lost 7 bases, J lost 8 bases, and 18 bases lay in between. The length of the CDR3 is 14 residues. Here the CDR3 DNA reads TGTGCCAGCACCCTGTCCCCACCGGTCGAGCCCCAGCATTTT. Protein sequence: CASTLSPPVEPQHF.

This clonotype has at least ten counts. J is TRBJ2-1 and V is TRBV29-1; 7 bases fit TRBD2. Per germline, CDR1 SQVTM and CDR2 ANQGSEA. The CDR3 is 14 residues long. J was trimmed by 2 bases and V by 6 bases; bases with no gene match: 7. The CDR3, as DNA: TGCAGCGTCGCTGGACTAGTTCCCTACAATGAGCAGTTCTTC. This gives the protein CSVAGLVPYNEQFF.

The chain has TRBV19 and TRBJ2-1; 10 bases map to TRBD2. Germline assignment: CDR1 LNHDA and CDR2 SQIVND (reference sequence). The trim removed 6 bases at V and 5 bases at J, leaving 4 bases unmatched. The CDR3 is made up of 14 amino acids. CDR3 sequence reads: CASRVAGGDNEQFF. The CDR3 DNA follows: TGTGCCAGTAGAGTAGCGGGAGGCGACAATGAGCAGTTCTTC.

This clonotype appeared a few times. V usage is TRBV4-2 and J usage is TRBJ1-5; D gene uncertain. This CDR3 spans 17 amino acids. The germline V gene has CDR1 LGHNA and CDR2 YNFKEQ. V dropped 0 bases and J dropped 0 bases, with 12 bases sitting between them. This CDR3 reads CASSQDGALNSNQPQHF. The CDR3 bases are TGTGCCAGCAGCCAAGATGGAGCGTTGAATAGCAATCAGCCCCAGCATTTT.